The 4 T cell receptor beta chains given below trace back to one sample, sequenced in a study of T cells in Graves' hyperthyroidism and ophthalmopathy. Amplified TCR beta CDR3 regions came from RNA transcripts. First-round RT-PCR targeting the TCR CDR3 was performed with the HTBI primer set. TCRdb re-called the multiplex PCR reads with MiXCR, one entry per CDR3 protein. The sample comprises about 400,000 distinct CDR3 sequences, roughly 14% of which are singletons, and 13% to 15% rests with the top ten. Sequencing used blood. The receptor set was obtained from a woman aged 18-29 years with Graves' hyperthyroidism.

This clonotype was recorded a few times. CDR3 residues: CAIGRLDSGTQYF. CDR3 DNA: TGTGCCATCGGGAGACTAGATTCCGGGACCCAGTACTTC. The gene calls are TRBV10-3 and TRBJ2-5; D perhaps matches TRBD2 (6 bases). Per germline, CDR1 ENHRY and CDR2 SYGVKD. Trimming took off 8 bases at V and 7 bases at J, with 17 bases between the two ends. This CDR3 region has 13 residues.

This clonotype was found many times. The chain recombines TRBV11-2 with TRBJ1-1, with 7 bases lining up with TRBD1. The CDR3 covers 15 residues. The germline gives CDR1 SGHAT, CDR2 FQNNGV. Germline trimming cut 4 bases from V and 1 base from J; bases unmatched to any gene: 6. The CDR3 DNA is TGTGCCAGCAGCTGGGGCAGGGGGGCGAACACTGAAGCTTTCTTT. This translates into CASSWGRGANTEAFF.

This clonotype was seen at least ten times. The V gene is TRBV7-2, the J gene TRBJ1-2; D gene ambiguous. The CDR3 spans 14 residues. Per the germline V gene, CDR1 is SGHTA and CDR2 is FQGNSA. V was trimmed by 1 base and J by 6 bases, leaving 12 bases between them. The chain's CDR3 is CASSLESGRNGYTF. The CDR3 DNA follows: TGTGCCAGCAGCTTAGAATCAGGTAGAAATGGCTACACCTTC. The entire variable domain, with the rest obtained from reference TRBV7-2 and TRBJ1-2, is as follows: GAGVSQSPSNKVTEKGKDVELRCDPISGHTALYWYRQSLGQGLEFLIYFQGNSAPDKSGLPSDRFSAERTGGSVSTLTIQRTQQEDSAVYLCASSLESGRNGYTFGSGTRLTVV.

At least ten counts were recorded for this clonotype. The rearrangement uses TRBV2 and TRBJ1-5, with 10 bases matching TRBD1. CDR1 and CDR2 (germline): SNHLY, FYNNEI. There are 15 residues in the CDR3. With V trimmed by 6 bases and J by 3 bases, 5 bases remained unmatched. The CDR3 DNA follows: TGTGCCAGCAGAGCCGGGACAGGGGTCAATCAGCCCCAGCATTTT. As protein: CASRAGTGVNQPQHF.